This TCR beta chain is drawn from a study of cytomegalovirus exposure and HLA in healthy donors. The study's findings and limits: Follow-up analysis seemed to connect common viral pathogens with several of the most significant clusters identified.

A remark on this clone: Antigen specificity is unknown.

The primer mix had 60 Vbeta and 13 Jbeta primers. TCRdb's table, derived via immunoSEQ multiplex PCR, lists solely in-frame clones and lacks some. The table records roughly 120,000 clones, less than 85% of them present only once. Sequencing used PBMCs. The sequence derives from a woman between 40 and 55 years old in good health and CMV-seronegative.

The CDR3 nucleotides read TGCGCCAGCAGCTTCGGGATCGGGAACACTGAAGCTTTCTTT. It encodes CASSFGIGNTEAFF. The chain uses TRBV4-1 and TRBJ1-1; no definite D call. Germline lookup yields CDR1 MGHRA and CDR2 YSYEKL. This CDR3 has 14 residues. Trimming pared 5 bases from V and 1 base from J, leaving 11 bases between.